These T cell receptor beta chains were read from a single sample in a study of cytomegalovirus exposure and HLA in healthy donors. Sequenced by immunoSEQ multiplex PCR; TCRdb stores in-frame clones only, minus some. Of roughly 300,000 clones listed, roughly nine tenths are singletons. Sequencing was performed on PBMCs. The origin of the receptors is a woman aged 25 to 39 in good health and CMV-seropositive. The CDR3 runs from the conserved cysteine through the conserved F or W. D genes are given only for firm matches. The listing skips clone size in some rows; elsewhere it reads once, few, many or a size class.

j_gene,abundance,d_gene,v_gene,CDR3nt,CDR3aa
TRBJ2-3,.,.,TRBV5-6,TGTGCCAGCAGCCCCTCGGGGATTTCAGATACGCAGTATTTT,CASSPSGISDTQYF
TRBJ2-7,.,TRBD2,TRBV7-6,TGTGCCAGCAGCATGGGACTAGCGGGGGACTACGAGCAGTACTTC,CASSMGLAGDYEQYF
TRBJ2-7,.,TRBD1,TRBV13,TGTGCCAGCAGCCCGGGACAGGGTGCCTACGAGCAGTACTTC,CASSPGQGAYEQYF
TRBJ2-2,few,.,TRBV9,TGTGCCAGCAGCGTACTAAACACAGGTATCACCGGGGAGCTGTTTTTT,CASSVLNTGITGELFF
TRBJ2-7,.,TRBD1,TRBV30,TGTGCCTGGAGTGACGCCGGGACAGGGGTGTATGAGCAGTACTTC,CAWSDAGTGVYEQYF
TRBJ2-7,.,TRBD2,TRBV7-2,TGTGCCAGCAGTCCCGGGACTAGCGATTACGAGCAGTACTTC,CASSPGTSDYEQYF
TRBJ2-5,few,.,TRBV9,TGTGCCAGCAGCTTTCTATCAGGGTACCAAGAGACCCAGTACTTC,CASSFLSGYQETQYF
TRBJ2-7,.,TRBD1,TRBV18,TGTGCCAGCTCACCCCACAGGGGGAAATACTACGAGCAGTACTTC,CASSPHRGKYYEQYF
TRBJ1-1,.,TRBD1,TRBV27,TGTGCCAGCAGTTTCCGGGACAGGGTTACTGAAGCTTTCTTT,CASSFRDRVTEAFF
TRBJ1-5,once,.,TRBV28,TGTGCCAGCAGTCTACAGGTGCCGTTGTATCTGTCCCAGCATTTT,CASSLQVPLYLSQHF
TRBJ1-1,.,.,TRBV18,TGTGCCAGCTCACCACGGGGGGTCAACACTGAAGCTTTCTTT,CASSPRGVNTEAFF
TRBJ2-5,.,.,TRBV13,TGTGCCAGCAGCCACAGGGATTCGAGGACCCAGTACTTC,CASSHRDSRTQYF
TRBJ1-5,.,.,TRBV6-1,TGTGCCAGCAGTGCCAACTGGGGGGGGTCGAACAATCAGCCCCAGCATTTT,CASSANWGGSNNQPQHF
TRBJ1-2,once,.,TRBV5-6,TGTGCCAGCAGCTTGACAGGTCAATGGAACTATGGCTACACCTTC,CASSLTGQWNYGYTF
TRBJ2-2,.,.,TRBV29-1,TGCAGCGTTGGGGTAGGGCGGGGTGTGACCGGGGAGCTGTTTTTT,CSVGVGRGVTGELFF
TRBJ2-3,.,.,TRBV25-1,TGTGCCAGCAGTGTGGGGGACTCCACAGATACGCAGTATTTT,CASSVGDSTDTQYF
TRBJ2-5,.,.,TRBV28,TGTGCCAGCAGTTTAGGGACTTTAGCCGCCCAAGAGACCCAGTACTTC,CASSLGTLAAQETQYF
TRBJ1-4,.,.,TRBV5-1,TGCGCCAGCAGCTCTACGGGCCTAACAGGGAATGAAAAACTGTTTTTT,CASSSTGLTGNEKLFF
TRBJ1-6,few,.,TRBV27,TGTGCCAGCAGTTCCGCCGGAAGTTCACCCCTCCACTTT,CASSSAGSSPLHF
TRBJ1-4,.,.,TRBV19,TGTGCCAGTAGTCCCCAGGGCATCGCTAATGAAAAACTGTTTTTT,CASSPQGIANEKLFF
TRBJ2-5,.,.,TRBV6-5,TGTGCCAGCACTCGGACAGTCCAAGAGACCCAGTACTTC,CASTRTVQETQYF
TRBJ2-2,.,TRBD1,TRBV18,TGTGCCAGCTCAACGGACGGCCCAGGGGGCACCGGGGAGCTGTTTTTT,CASSTDGPGGTGELFF
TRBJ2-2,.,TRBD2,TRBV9,TGTGCCAGCAGCGTAGTTCCCAGACTAGCGGGGGGAACCGGGGAGCTGTTTTTT,CASSVVPRLAGGTGELFF
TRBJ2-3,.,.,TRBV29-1,TGCAGCGTTCTCCCGGGGAGCACAGATACGCAGTATTTT,CSVLPGSTDTQYF
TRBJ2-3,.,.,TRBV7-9,TGTGCCAGCAGTACGGGACGGGCCACAGATACGCAGTATTTT,CASSTGRATDTQYF
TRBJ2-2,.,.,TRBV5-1,TGCGCCAGCAGCTTGGATGGTTGGAACACCGGGGAGCTGTTTTTT,CASSLDGWNTGELFF
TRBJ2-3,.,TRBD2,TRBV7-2,TGTGCCAGCAGCTCGGGACTAGCGCAAACAGATACGCAGTATTTT,CASSSGLAQTDTQYF
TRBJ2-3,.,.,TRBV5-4,TGTGCCAGCAGCTTGAAGGACCTTGGAAGCACAGATACGCAGTATTTT,CASSLKDLGSTDTQYF
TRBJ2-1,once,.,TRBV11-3,TGTGCCAGCAGCTTGCTCTGGGGCGAGGGGGAGGAGCAGTTCTTC,CASSLLWGEGEEQFF
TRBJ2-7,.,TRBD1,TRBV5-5,TGTGCCAGCAGCTTCCTACCGGGACAGCTAGAGCAGTACTTC,CASSFLPGQLEQYF
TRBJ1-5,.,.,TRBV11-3,TGTGCCAGCAGCTTAGGAATCAGCCGGGTATTTTATAGCAATCAGCCCCAGCATTTT,CASSLGISRVFYSNQPQHF
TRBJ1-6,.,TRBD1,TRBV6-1,TGTGCCAGCCGAGGACAGGGGGCGAATTCACCCCTCCACTTT,CASRGQGANSPLHF
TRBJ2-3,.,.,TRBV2,TGTGCCAGCAGTGAAGCAGGGTCAGATACGCAGTATTTT,CASSEAGSDTQYF
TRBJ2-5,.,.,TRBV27,TGTGCCAGCAGTTTAACAGCCAAAGGGACCCAGTACTTC,CASSLTAKGTQYF
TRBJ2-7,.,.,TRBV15,TGTGCCACCAGCAAGATAAGCGGGCCCTACGAGCAGTACTTC,CATSKISGPYEQYF
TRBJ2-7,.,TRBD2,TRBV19,TGTGCCAGTAGTATGCGGCGGGGGGGCCAAAACGAGCAGTACTTC,CASSMRRGGQNEQYF
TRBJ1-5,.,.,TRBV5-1,TGCGCCAGCAGCTTGGCCGGGTTAAGCAATCAGCCCCAGCATTTT,CASSLAGLSNQPQHF
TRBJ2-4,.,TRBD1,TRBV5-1,TGCGCCAGCAGCTTGGGGGACAGGGGGCGCGCAAACATTCAGTACTTC,CASSLGDRGRANIQYF
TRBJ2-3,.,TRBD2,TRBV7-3,TGTGCCAGCAGCTTAATGGGCGGGGGGAGCACAGATACGCAGTATTTT,CASSLMGGGSTDTQYF
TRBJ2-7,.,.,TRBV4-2,TGTGCCAGCAGCCACAGTGCCAAGGGCAGGGAGCAGTACTTC,CASSHSAKGREQYF
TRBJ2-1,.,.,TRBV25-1,TGTGCCAGCAGTCGGACCACCTACAATGAGCAGTTCTTC,CASSRTTYNEQFF
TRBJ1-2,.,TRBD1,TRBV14,TGTGCCAGCAGCCTGAAGACAGGGAGCTATGGCTACACCTTC,CASSLKTGSYGYTF
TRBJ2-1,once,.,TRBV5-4,TGTGCCAGCAGCCGGGACACACCTCCCTACAATGAGCAGTTCTTC,CASSRDTPPYNEQFF
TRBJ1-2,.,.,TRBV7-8,TGTGCCAGCAGCTCCCCTCGGGGTGGTCTTTATGGCTACACCTTC,CASSSPRGGLYGYTF
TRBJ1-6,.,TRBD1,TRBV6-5,TGTGCCAGCAGTTACTCTCGGACAGGGGGCCTCTCACCCCTCCACTTT,CASSYSRTGGLSPLHF
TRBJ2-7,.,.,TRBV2,TGTGCCAGCAGTGATCGGTTGACCTACGAGCAGTACTTC,CASSDRLTYEQYF
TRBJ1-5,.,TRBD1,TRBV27,TGTGCCAGCAGCCTCGGACAGGCGGGCAATCAGCCCCAGCATTTT,CASSLGQAGNQPQHF
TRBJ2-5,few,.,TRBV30,TGTGCCTGGAGTGTACAGGTACAAGAGACCCAGTACTTC,CAWSVQVQETQYF
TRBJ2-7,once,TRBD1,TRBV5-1,TGCGCCAGCAGCTTGGGGGGGACAGGCTGGTACGAGCAGTACTTC,CASSLGGTGWYEQYF
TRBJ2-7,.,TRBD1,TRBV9,TGTGCCAGCAGCTTAAGCGGACAGGGATACGAGCAGTACTTC,CASSLSGQGYEQYF
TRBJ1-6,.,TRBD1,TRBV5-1,TGCGCCAGCACACGGACAGGACTCGAGCTAAATTCACCCCTCCACTTT,CASTRTGLELNSPLHF
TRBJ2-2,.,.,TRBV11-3,TGTGCCAGCAGCTTAGGCTTCAGCACGAACACCGGGGAGCTGTTTTTT,CASSLGFSTNTGELFF
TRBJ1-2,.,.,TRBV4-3,TGCGCCAGCAGCCAAGATGGGGGCAGAACTTATGGCTACACCTTC,CASSQDGGRTYGYTF
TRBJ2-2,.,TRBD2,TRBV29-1,TGCAGCGCACGCCTACGTACGCGGGGGAAGTCGGACACCGGGGAGCTGTTTTTT,CSARLRTRGKSDTGELFF